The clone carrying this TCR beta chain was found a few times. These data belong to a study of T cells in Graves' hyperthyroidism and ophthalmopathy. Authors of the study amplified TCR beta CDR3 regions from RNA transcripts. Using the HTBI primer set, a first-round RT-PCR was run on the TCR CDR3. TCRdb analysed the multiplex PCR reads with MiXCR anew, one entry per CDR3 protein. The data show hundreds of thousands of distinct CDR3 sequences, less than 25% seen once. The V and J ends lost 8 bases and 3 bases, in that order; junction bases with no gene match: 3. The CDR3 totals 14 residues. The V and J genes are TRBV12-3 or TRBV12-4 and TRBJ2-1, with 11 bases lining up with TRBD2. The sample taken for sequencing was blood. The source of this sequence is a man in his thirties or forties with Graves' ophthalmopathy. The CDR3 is CASETSGSYNEQFF. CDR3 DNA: TGTGCCAGCGAAACTAGCGGGAGCTACAATGAGCAGTTCTTC.